This T cell receptor beta chain originates from a study of CD8+ T cells in alopecia areata. Treatment denoted: oral pan-JAK inhibitor, 5-10 mg twice daily. Germline V gene sequence: CDR1 SNHLY, CDR2 FYNNEI. V lost 10 bases, J lost 4 bases, and 16 bases lay in between. CDR3 length: 14 residues. Following extraction, RNA underwent reverse transcription to cDNA, which served as the sequencing template. Profiled with immunoSEQ multiplex PCR; TCRdb holds only in-frame clones, not every one. The profile covers fewer than 150,000 clones, with 56% appearing a single time and 3% to 4% taken by the ten largest.

The clonotype was recovered from a human donor with alopecia areata. This specimen consisted of CD4+ T cells sorted from blood, obtained at week 24, from a patient treated with tofacitinib. The chain recombines TRBV2 with TRBJ2-2; the D is unclear. The CDR3: CATKTGRGTGELFF. The CDR3 bases are TGTGCCACCAAGACTGGAAGAGGCACCGGGGAGCTGTTTTTT. The full variable domain, completed using reference TRBV2 and TRBJ2-2, is EPEVTQTPSHQVTQMGQEVILRCVPISNHLYFYWYRQILGQKVEFLVSFYNNEISEKSEIFDDQFSVERPDGSNFTLKIRSTKLEDSAMYFCATKTGRGTGELFFGEGSRLTVL.